Below, 19 T cell receptor beta chains from the same sample are listed, as sequenced in a study of shared clonotypes between healthy human individuals. It was CD45RO-negative cells, positively selected for CCR7, that made up naive CD8 cells, with terminally differentiated effector memory CD45RA+ cells excluded. Clones were sequenced by immunoSEQ multiplex PCR, and TCRdb holds only the in-frame ones, with some missing. The data contain over 2,000,000 clones, 80% to 95% of them seen just once; the ten biggest clones take up around 1.7%. The sequenced material came from naive CD8+ T cells from PBMCs. All receptors derive from a man between 18 and 29 years old in good health. Some clones in this sample may be carry-over from other donors' samples.

The chain carries TRBV19 and TRBJ2-7, with 7 bases fitting TRBD1. From germline, CDR1 is LNHDA and CDR2 SQIVND (reference sequence). V was clipped by 5 bases and J by 3 bases; unmatched bases: 16. This CDR3 has 17 residues. In DNA, the CDR3 is TGTGCCAGTAGTCCGCTGGAGGCCGGGACAGCGATCTACGAGCAGTACTTC. This codes for CASSPLEAGTAIYEQYF.

The gene calls are TRBV27 and TRBJ1-5; 10 bases match TRBD1. The junction had 7 bases not matched to a gene; V was cut back by 6 bases and J by 5 bases. The V gene's germline CDR1 is MNHEY and CDR2 SMNVEV (reference sequence). The CDR3 has 15 amino acids. In DNA, the CDR3 is TGTGCCAGCAGGAGACTGACAGGGGGCGATCAGCCCCAGCATTTT. Protein product: CASRRLTGGDQPQHF.

This clone was seen just once. The V and J genes are TRBV28 and TRBJ2-7; 11 bases align to TRBD2. The CDR3 loop spans 16 amino acids. With 6 bases clipped from V and 0 bases from J, the junction kept 7 bases outside the gene matches. Per the germline V gene, CDR1 is MDHEN and CDR2 is SYDVKM. The CDR3 loop reads CASRGLAEPSSYEQYF. The CDR3 coding sequence is TGTGCCAGCAGGGGACTAGCGGAACCCAGCTCCTACGAGCAGTACTTC.

This clone was observed a few times. The CDR3 sequence: CASSDRDRGYNEQFF. CDR3 nucleotide sequence: TGCGCCAGCAGCGACCGGGACAGGGGATACAATGAGCAGTTCTTC. This chain connects TRBV5-1 to TRBJ2-1, with TRBD1 identical over 10 bases. Germline CDR1 is SGHRS and CDR2 is YFSETQ. J gave up 4 bases and V 4 bases, and 5 bases lay outside the gene matches. There are 15 residues in the CDR3.

The chain couples TRBV5-6 to TRBJ1-2; D remains unclear. This CDR3 spans 14 amino acids. Trimming pared 0 bases from V and 6 bases from J, leaving 12 bases between. The germline V gene encodes CDR1 SGHDT and CDR2 YYEEEE. The CDR3 DNA is TGTGCCAGCAGCTTGGGACGAGTTGTGAATGGCTACACCTTC. Translation gives CASSLGRVVNGYTF.

This clone was observed once. This rearrangement joins TRBV6-6 to TRBJ1-5, with a weak D call TRBD1 (6 bases). V dropped 5 bases and J dropped 5 bases, with 13 bases sitting between them. This CDR3 is built from 14 residues. CDR1 MNHNY and CDR2 SVGAGI come from the germline V gene (reference sequence). The CDR3 sequence is CASSLDRSDQPQHF. In DNA, the CDR3 is TGTGCCAGCAGTCTCGACAGGTCGGATCAGCCCCAGCATTTT.

The V gene is TRBV19, the J gene TRBJ1-5; D is undetermined. The germline V gene has CDR1 LNHDA and CDR2 SQIVND (reference sequence). V lost 6 bases, J lost 0 bases, and 6 bases lay in between. The CDR3 runs 13 residues. CDR3 amino acids: CASSGHSNQPQHF. CDR3 bases: TGTGCCAGTAGCGGGCATAGCAATCAGCCCCAGCATTTT.

This clone was recorded once. In nucleotides, the CDR3 is TGTGCCAGCAGTTTAAGGGCGACGAACACTGAAGCTTTCTTT. Translating it yields CASSLRATNTEAFF. This chain uses TRBV28 with TRBJ1-1; no definite D call. Germline V CDR1 and CDR2: MDHEN, SYDVKM. Deletions cut 2 bases from V and 1 base from J, with 8 bases between. This CDR3 is built from 14 residues.

The J gene is TRBJ1-2, the V gene TRBV7-3; 10 positions match TRBD1. The CDR3 totals 13 residues. Germline V gene sequence: CDR1 SGHTA, CDR2 FQGTGA. V trimming: 3 bases; J trimming: 7 bases; junction bases outside the gene matches: 2. CDR3 sequence: CASSLTGGGGYTF. CDR3 nucleotides: TGTGCCAGCAGCTTGACAGGGGGCGGTGGCTACACCTTC.

The rearrangement links TRBV30 to TRBJ2-7; no clear D gene. Trimming stripped 4 bases from V and 5 bases from J, with 21 bases between. The CDR3 spans 15 residues. Germline CDR1 is GTSNPN and CDR2 is SVGIG (reference sequence). CDR3 amino acids: CAWIRYGAPADEQYF. The CDR3 DNA follows: TGTGCCTGGATCAGATATGGCGCCCCCGCGGACGAGCAGTACTTC.

This clone showed up just once. The V gene is TRBV18, the J gene TRBJ2-7; tentative D call: TRBD2 (6 bases). Trimming took off 3 bases at V and 4 bases at J, with 13 bases between the two ends. The CDR3 sequence is 14 residues long. The germline V gene encodes CDR1 KGHSH and CDR2 LQKENI. The CDR3 region has the DNA TGTGCCAGCTCACCGGAGGAGGGGTCGTACGAGCAGTACTTC. Amino acid sequence: CASSPEEGSYEQYF. The full variable domain, completed using reference TRBV18 and TRBJ2-7, is NAGVMQNPRHLVRRRGQEARLRCSPMKGHSHVYWYRQLPEEGLKFMVYLQKENIIDESGMPKERFSAEFPKEGPSILRIQQVVRGDSAAYFCASSPEEGSYEQYFGPGTRLTVT.

This chain connects TRBV6-6 to TRBJ2-1, with 7 bases lining up with TRBD2. Germline CDR1 reads MNHNY; CDR2 reads SVGAGI (reference sequence). The CDR3 spans 15 residues. V lost 0 bases and J lost 5; bases outside the gene matches: 4. CDR3: CASSYSWGGDNEQFF. CDR3 in DNA: TGTGCCAGCAGTTACTCGTGGGGAGGGGACAATGAGCAGTTCTTC.

This sequence joins TRBV10-3 and TRBJ2-4, with D perhaps TRBD1 or TRBD2 (5 bases each). CDR3 length: 15 amino acids. Germline V gene lookup returns CDR1 ENHRY and CDR2 SYGVKD. Trimming pared 0 bases from V and 9 bases from J, leaving 15 bases between. The CDR3 region has the DNA TGTGCCATCAGTGAGTCGGGGGAGTGGGAAGGCATTCAGTACTTC. Protein sequence: CAISESGEWEGIQYF.

This clone has only one observation. This rearrangement joins TRBV6-6 to TRBJ2-1; TRBD1 is a possible D gene (6 bases). Germline-derived CDR1 and CDR2 are MNHNY and SVGAGI (reference sequence). There are 15 residues in the CDR3. V was cut by 6 bases and J by 0 bases, with 12 bases left in between. Written as DNA, the CDR3 is TGTGCCAGCAGATCAGGGGACCCCTCCTACAATGAGCAGTTCTTC. Translating it yields CASRSGDPSYNEQFF.

The chain couples TRBV11-2 to TRBJ2-1, with 7 bases lining up with TRBD2. The CDR3 totals 15 residues. J was trimmed by 3 bases and V by 5 bases; bases with no gene match: 7. CDR1 is SGHAT and CDR2 is FQNNGV in the germline V gene. The CDR3 nucleotides read TGTGCCAGCAGCACCCTAGCGGATTACTACAATGAGCAGTTCTTC. Encoded protein: CASSTLADYYNEQFF.

The J gene is TRBJ1-2, the V gene TRBV27; TRBD1 might be the D (6 bases). The CDR3 is 15 residues long. V was clipped by 5 bases and J by 4 bases, with 17 bases between them. CDR1 and CDR2 from the germline V gene are MNHEY and SMNVEV (reference sequence). This chain's CDR3 is CASSPRPGQIYGYTF. CDR3 DNA sequence: TGTGCCAGCAGTCCCCGTCCGGGACAAATCTATGGCTACACCTTC.

The rearrangement joins TRBV11-2 to TRBJ1-2, with D tentatively TRBD1 (5 bases). The length of the CDR3 is 14 residues. Germline lookup yields CDR1 SGHAT and CDR2 FQNNGV. V lost 7 bases and J lost 7, with 19 bases in between. In nucleotides, the CDR3 is TGTGCCAGCAACAGCTTGGAGTCAGGGTCTGGCTACACCTTC. Translation: CASNSLESGSGYTF.

This chain connects TRBV28 to TRBJ2-2; 12 bases align to TRBD1. CDR1 MDHEN and CDR2 SYDVKM come from the germline V gene. Trimming took 10 bases from V and 5 from J; bases not matched to a gene: 8. The CDR3 has 15 amino acids. CDR3 region: CATGRGQGATGELFF. The CDR3 DNA is TGTGCCACCGGGCGGGGACAGGGGGCAACCGGGGAGCTGTTTTTT.

The chain combines TRBV29-1 with TRBJ2-5; TRBD1 agrees at 9 bases. CDR1 and CDR2 from the germline V gene are SQVTM and ANQGSEA. This CDR3 is built from 16 residues. With V trimmed by 7 bases and J by 6 bases, 18 bases remained unmatched. The CDR3 spells CSASPSGGQGWKTQYF. The CDR3 DNA reads TGCAGCGCTAGCCCCTCAGGCGGACAGGGGTGGAAGACCCAGTACTTC.